A selection of T cell receptor beta chains follows, all from one sample in a study of T cell repertoires in ileal Crohn's disease. Clones were read by immunoSEQ multiplex PCR, and TCRdb kept only the in-frame ones, dropping some. The sample shows 55,000 to 65,000 clones, about 89% of them seen only once. Sequenced input: ileal tissue. The receptors come from an adult with Crohn's disease. Each CDR3 is given with its conserved first and last residue. The order of the fields is V gene, J gene, CDR3 length, D gene, clone size, CDR3 protein, CDR3 DNA. A D gene is named only where the DNA matches it firmly. Clone size appears in some rows only: once, few, many, or a class for an expanded clone.

v_call: TRBV5-1
j_call: TRBJ1-3
cdr3_length: 15
d_call: .
clone_size: .
cdr3_aa: CASSWRQSSGNTIYF
cdr3_nt: TGCGCCAGCAGCTGGAGACAGTCCTCTGGAAACACCATATATTTT

v_call: TRBV10-3
j_call: TRBJ2-2
cdr3_length: 12
d_call: TRBD1
clone_size: .
cdr3_aa: CATGQGTAELFF
cdr3_nt: TGTGCCACAGGACAGGGTACGGCGGAGCTGTTTTTT

v_call: TRBV27
j_call: TRBJ2-7
cdr3_length: 15
d_call: .
clone_size: few
cdr3_aa: CASSLSTMSSYEQYF
cdr3_nt: TGTGCCAGCAGTTTATCGACTATGAGCTCCTACGAGCAGTACTTC

v_call: TRBV9
j_call: TRBJ1-2
cdr3_length: 14
d_call: .
clone_size: .
cdr3_aa: CASSVGGSDYGYTF
cdr3_nt: TGTGCCAGCAGCGTAGGCGGTAGCGACTATGGCTACACCTTC

v_call: TRBV5-4
j_call: TRBJ1-5
cdr3_length: 14
d_call: TRBD1
clone_size: .
cdr3_aa: CASSLQGETQPQHF
cdr3_nt: TGTGCCAGCAGCTTACAGGGGGAAACTCAGCCCCAGCATTTT

v_call: TRBV28
j_call: TRBJ1-2
cdr3_length: 14
d_call: .
clone_size: .
cdr3_aa: CASSVRGSNYGYTF
cdr3_nt: TGTGCCAGCAGTGTCAGGGGAAGTAACTATGGCTACACCTTC

v_call: TRBV14
j_call: TRBJ1-1
cdr3_length: 18
d_call: TRBD1
clone_size: .
cdr3_aa: CASSQDMSWTGENTEAFF
cdr3_nt: TGTGCCAGCAGCCAAGATATGTCGTGGACAGGAGAGAACACTGAAGCTTTCTTT

v_call: TRBV7-8
j_call: TRBJ2-5
cdr3_length: 12
d_call: .
clone_size: .
cdr3_aa: CASSLAPETQYF
cdr3_nt: TGTGCCAGCAGCTTAGCCCCGGAGACCCAGTACTTC

v_call: TRBV27
j_call: TRBJ2-7
cdr3_length: 14
d_call: .
clone_size: .
cdr3_aa: CASSLWAGDYEQYF
cdr3_nt: TGTGCCAGCAGTTTATGGGCAGGGGACTACGAGCAGTACTTC

v_call: TRBV7-2
j_call: TRBJ1-2
cdr3_length: 12
d_call: .
clone_size: .
cdr3_aa: CASSTNRLGYTF
cdr3_nt: TGTGCCAGCAGCACGAACCGACTGGGCTACACCTTC

v_call: TRBV28
j_call: TRBJ2-2
cdr3_length: 15
d_call: TRBD1
clone_size: .
cdr3_aa: CASSPGGQGSGELFF
cdr3_nt: TGTGCCAGCAGTCCAGGGGGACAAGGTTCCGGGGAGCTGTTTTTT

v_call: TRBV4-1
j_call: TRBJ2-5
cdr3_length: 16
d_call: TRBD2
clone_size: .
cdr3_aa: CASSQETGTSGETQYF
cdr3_nt: TGCGCCAGCAGCCAGGAAACCGGGACTAGTGGAGAGACCCAGTACTTC

v_call: TRBV2
j_call: TRBJ1-1
cdr3_length: 15
d_call: TRBD1
clone_size: .
cdr3_aa: CASRTTTGVGTEAFF
cdr3_nt: TGTGCCAGCAGGACTACCACAGGGGTGGGCACTGAAGCTTTCTTT

v_call: TRBV18
j_call: TRBJ2-7
cdr3_length: 14
d_call: .
clone_size: .
cdr3_aa: CASSYGGKRLEQYF
cdr3_nt: TGTGCCAGCTCATATGGCGGGAAGCGTCTCGAGCAGTACTTC

v_call: TRBV15
j_call: TRBJ2-5
cdr3_length: 13
d_call: .
clone_size: .
cdr3_aa: CATSLGLQETQYF
cdr3_nt: TGTGCCACCAGCTTGGGACTCCAAGAGACCCAGTACTTC

v_call: TRBV2
j_call: TRBJ1-6
cdr3_length: 16
d_call: .
clone_size: .
cdr3_aa: CASSDGRSSYNSPLHF
cdr3_nt: TGTGCCAGCAGTGATGGTCGTAGCTCCTATAATTCACCCCTCCACTTT

v_call: TRBV19
j_call: TRBJ1-1
cdr3_length: 15
d_call: TRBD1
clone_size: few
cdr3_aa: CASSTRGGFDTEAFF
cdr3_nt: TGTGCCAGTAGTACCCGAGGGGGCTTCGACACTGAAGCTTTCTTT